This is a list of T cell receptor beta chains from one sample in a study of Ad26.COV2.S vaccination and SARS-CoV-2 variants. The data were produced by immunoSEQ multiplex PCR, yet TCRdb's version contains in-frame clones alone and is incomplete. Of approximately 420,000 clones listed, 88% are singletons. The sequencing here drew on peripheral blood, taken in a trial of Ad26.COV2.S vaccine versus placebo. These receptors came from a person between 18 and 59 years old who received the Ad26.COV2.S COVID-19 vaccine or a placebo. The CDR3 runs from the conserved cysteine through the conserved F or W.

V: TRBV2
CDR3: CASSEVAGNYGYTF

V: TRBV19
CDR3: CASSIRVRDEQYF

V: TRBV9
CDR3: CASSVDGEGPQYF

V: TRBV4-3
CDR3: CASSHSGKYNEQFF

V: TRBV6-2/TRBV6-3
CDR3: CASSRSRHSGNTIYF

V: TRBV18
CDR3: CASSRSDTEETQYF

V: TRBV5-4
CDR3: CASSTDSHEQFF

V: TRBV7-2
CDR3: CASSPGVGGYGYTF

V: TRBV3-1/TRBV3-2
CDR3: CASSPGVQNTEAFF

V: TRBV4-2
CDR3: CASSLQRLGYNEQFF

V: TRBV3-1/TRBV3-2
CDR3: CASSQARTIYGVGYTF

V: TRBV2
CDR3: CASAGDSNQPQHF

V: TRBV25-1
CDR3: CASKFRNNSPLHF

V: TRBV7-2
CDR3: CATQPRDSSGAYSEQFF

V: TRBV4-2
CDR3: CASSQSQLAVQETQYF

V: TRBV30
CDR3: CAWAPGQGAGEQYF

V: TRBV7-9
CDR3: CASSLAFTIYEQFF

V: TRBV11-3
CDR3: CASSSSGAYTGELFF

V: TRBV7-3
CDR3: CASSLGQYTDTQYF

V: TRBV19
CDR3: CASSPDSGGSQPQHF

V: TRBV6-5
CDR3: CASSSQGVQPQHF

V: TRBV2
CDR3: CASSAGTGGYGYTF

V: TRBV20-1
CDR3: CSASTTDFTDTQYF

V: TRBV2
CDR3: CASSQQGAANQPQHF

V: TRBV10-1
CDR3: CASSTRVGGTKNIQYF

V: TRBV5-4
CDR3: CASSLNADRGSHEQYF

V: TRBV5-1
CDR3: CASSPQGYEQYF

V: TRBV21-1
CDR3: CASSIRVSGNQPQHF

V: TRBV28
CDR3: CASSPGQDGYEQYF

V: TRBV25-1
CDR3: CARPDRGLYRILDTQYF

V: TRBV7-3
CDR3: CASSLGAGLGEQYF

V: TRBV4-2
CDR3: CASSQRVQETQYF